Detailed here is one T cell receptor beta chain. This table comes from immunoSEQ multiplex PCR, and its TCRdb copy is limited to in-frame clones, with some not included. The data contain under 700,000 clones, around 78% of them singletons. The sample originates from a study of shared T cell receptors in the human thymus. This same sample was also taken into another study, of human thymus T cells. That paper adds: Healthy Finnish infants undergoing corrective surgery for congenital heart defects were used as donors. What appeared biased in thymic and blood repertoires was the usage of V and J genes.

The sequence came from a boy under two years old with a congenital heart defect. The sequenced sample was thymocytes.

The CDR3 DNA reads TGCAGTGCCACCACAGGGCTCGAGCAGTACTTC. Translating gives CSATTGLEQYF. The rearrangement joins TRBV20-1 to TRBJ2-7; D is possibly TRBD1 (6 bases). Per germline, CDR1 DFQATT and CDR2 SNEGSKA (reference sequence). Trimming removed 6 bases from V and 6 bases from J, with 12 bases in between. The CDR3 extends over 11 amino acids.